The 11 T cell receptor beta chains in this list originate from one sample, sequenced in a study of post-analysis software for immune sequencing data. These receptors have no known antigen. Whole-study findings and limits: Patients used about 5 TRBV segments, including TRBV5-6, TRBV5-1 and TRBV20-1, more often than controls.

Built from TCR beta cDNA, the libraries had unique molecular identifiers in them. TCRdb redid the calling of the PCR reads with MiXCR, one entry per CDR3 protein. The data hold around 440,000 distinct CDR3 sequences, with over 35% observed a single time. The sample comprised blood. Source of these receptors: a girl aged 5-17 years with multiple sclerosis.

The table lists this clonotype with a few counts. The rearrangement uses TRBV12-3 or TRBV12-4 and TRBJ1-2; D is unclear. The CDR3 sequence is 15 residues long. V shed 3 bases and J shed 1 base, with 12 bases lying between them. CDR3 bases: TGTGCCAGCAGTTTTGGGCTCGAGCATAACTATGGCTACACCTTC. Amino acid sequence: CASSFGLEHNYGYTF.

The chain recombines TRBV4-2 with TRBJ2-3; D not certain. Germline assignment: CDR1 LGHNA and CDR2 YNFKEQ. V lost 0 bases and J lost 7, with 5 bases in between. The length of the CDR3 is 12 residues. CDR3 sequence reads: CASSQDLNTQYF. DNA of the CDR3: TGTGCCAGCAGCCAAGATTTAAATACGCAGTATTTT.

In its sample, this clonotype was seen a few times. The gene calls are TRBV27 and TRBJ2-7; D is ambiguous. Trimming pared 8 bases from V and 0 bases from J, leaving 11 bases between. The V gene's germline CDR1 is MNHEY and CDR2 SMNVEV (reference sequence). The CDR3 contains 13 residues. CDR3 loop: CASSDTNSYEQYF. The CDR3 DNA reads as TGTGCCAGCTCCGACACGAACTCCTACGAGCAGTACTTC.

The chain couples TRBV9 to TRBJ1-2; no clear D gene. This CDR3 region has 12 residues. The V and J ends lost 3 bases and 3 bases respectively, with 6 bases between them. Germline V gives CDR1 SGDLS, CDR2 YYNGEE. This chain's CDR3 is CASSGSYYGYTF. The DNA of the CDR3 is TGTGCCAGCAGCGGGAGCTACTATGGCTACACCTTC.

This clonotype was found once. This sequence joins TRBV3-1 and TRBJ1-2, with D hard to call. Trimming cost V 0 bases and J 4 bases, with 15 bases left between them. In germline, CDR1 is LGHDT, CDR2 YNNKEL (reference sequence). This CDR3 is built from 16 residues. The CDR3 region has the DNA TGTGCCAGCAGCCAAGATCAGGCAGGCCGGGGCTATGGCTACACCTTC. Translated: CASSQDQAGRGYGYTF.

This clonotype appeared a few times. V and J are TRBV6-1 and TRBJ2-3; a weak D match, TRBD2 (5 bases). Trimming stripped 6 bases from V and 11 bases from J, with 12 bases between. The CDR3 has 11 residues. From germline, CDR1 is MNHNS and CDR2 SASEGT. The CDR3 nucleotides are TGTGCCAGCAGCCCTATTCGGGAGCAGTATTTT. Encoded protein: CASSPIREQYF.

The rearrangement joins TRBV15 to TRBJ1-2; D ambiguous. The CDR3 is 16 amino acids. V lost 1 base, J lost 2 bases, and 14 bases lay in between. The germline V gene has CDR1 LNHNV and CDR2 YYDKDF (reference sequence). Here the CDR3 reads CATSRVGGQANYGYTF. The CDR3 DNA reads TGTGCCACCAGCAGAGTTGGCGGCCAGGCGAACTATGGCTACACCTTC.

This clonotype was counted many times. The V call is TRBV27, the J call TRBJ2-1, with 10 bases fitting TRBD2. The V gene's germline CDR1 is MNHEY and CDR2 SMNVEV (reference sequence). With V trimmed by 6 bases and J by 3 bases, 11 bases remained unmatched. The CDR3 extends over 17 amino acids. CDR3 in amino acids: CASSKREGRFDYNEQFF. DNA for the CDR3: TGTGCCAGCAGCAAGCGGGAGGGCCGGTTCGACTACAATGAGCAGTTCTTC.

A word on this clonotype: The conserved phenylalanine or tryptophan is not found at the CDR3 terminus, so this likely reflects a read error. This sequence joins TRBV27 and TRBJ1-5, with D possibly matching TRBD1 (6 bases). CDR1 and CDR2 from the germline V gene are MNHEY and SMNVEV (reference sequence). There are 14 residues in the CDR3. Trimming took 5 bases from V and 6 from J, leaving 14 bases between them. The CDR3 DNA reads TGTGCCAGCAGTCCCCGACAGGCGCTTCAGCCCCAGCATTGT. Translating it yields CASSPRQALQPQHC.

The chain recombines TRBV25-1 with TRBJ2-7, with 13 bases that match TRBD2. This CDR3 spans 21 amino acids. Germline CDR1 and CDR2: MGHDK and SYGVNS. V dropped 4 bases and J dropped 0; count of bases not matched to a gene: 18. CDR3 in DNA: TGTGCCAGCAGTGCCGGGACAGGGAGACTAGCGGGAGGTCTTAGCTCCTACGAGCAGTACTTC. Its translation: CASSAGTGRLAGGLSSYEQYF.

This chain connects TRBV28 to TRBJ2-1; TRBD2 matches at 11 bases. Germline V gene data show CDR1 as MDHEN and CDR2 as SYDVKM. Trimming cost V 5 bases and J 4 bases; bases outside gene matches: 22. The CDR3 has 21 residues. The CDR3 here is CASSTPAPPLRIAGGYNEQFF. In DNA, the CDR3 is TGTGCCAGCAGTACTCCCGCCCCCCCACTACGCATAGCGGGAGGGTACAATGAGCAGTTCTTC.